This TCR beta chain comes out of a study of beta chain features in type 1 diabetes. Study-wide results and caveats: Researchers caution that PCR might favor shorter templates, equally among patients and controls. When cDNA is sequenced, cells with high TCR expression could be over-represented.

The CDR3 is made up of 11 amino acids. Looked up from germline, CDR1 is SNHLY and CDR2 is FYNNEI. Trimming left V 4 bases short and J 5 bases short, with 5 bases between. The whole isolated RNA underwent reverse transcription, so sequencing captured expressed TCRB transcripts. Sequenced by immunoSEQ multiplex PCR; TCRdb stores in-frame clones only, minus some. The sample shows roughly 500,000 clones, 30% of them seen only once. Populations isolated by sorting all had purity greater than 95%. This clone turned up a few times. The target antigen is unknown. V is TRBV2 and J is TRBJ1-1, with D unclear. Material: naive CD4+ T cells from blood. This receptor was identified in a man aged 18-30 years in good health. The CDR3 here is CASSVETEAFF. In DNA form, the CDR3 reads TGTGCCAGCAGTGTCGAAACTGAAGCTTTCTTT.